The sequence of this T cell receptor (beta chain) was determined in a study of Ad26.COV2.S vaccination and SARS-CoV-2 variants. Germline V lookup: CDR1 SGHRS, CDR2 YFSETQ. V gave up 4 bases and J gave up 5 bases; unmatched junction bases: 9. The CDR3 length is 15 residues. Treatment denoted: about 20 received Ad26.COV2.S at low or high dose, single or two shots; about 5 received placebo; per-sample allocation not given. Each sample was drawn 63 days after the first injection (of vaccine or placebo). Donor was an adult aged 18-55 years in Boston. The repertoire was sequenced with immunoSEQ multiplex PCR; TCRdb's copy has only in-frame clones and lacks some. The table has approximately 420,000 clones, 70% to 90% seen once.

The receptor was isolated from a person aged 18 to 59 who received the Ad26.COV2.S COVID-19 vaccine or a placebo. The V and J genes are TRBV5-1 and TRBJ1-5; 7 bases fit TRBD1. Sequencing used peripheral blood, obtained in a trial of Ad26.COV2.S vaccine versus placebo. CDR3 amino acids: CASSETGSQDQPQHF. The DNA for the CDR3 is TGCGCCAGCAGCGAGACAGGGTCTCAGGATCAGCCCCAGCATTTT.